One and the same sample provided the 24 T cell receptor beta chains below, sequenced in a study of blood T cell repertoires in COVID-19. The repertoire was sequenced with immunoSEQ multiplex PCR; TCRdb's copy has only in-frame clones and lacks some. The table records 65,000 or so clones, roughly 90% of them present only once. Sequencing used peripheral blood. Receptors were obtained from a man in his fifties or sixties with acute or convalescent COVID-19.

This chain links TRBV5-8 with TRBJ2-1, with TRBD1 as a possible D gene (5 bases). Trimming cost V 1 base and J 6 bases, with 11 bases left between them. CDR1 and CDR2 (germline): SGHTS, YDEGEE. This CDR3 has 14 amino acids. As DNA, the CDR3 is TGTGCCAGCAGCTTGATAGGGGTCACCAATGAGCAGTTCTTC. Its translation: CASSLIGVTNEQFF.

The chain joins TRBV7-9 to TRBJ2-3; 12 nucleotides align to TRBD1. This CDR3 spans 15 amino acids. V lost 5 bases to trimming and J lost 5 bases; unmatched junction nucleotides: 5. Germline V gives CDR1 SEHNR, CDR2 FQNEAQ (reference sequence). The CDR3 nucleotides are TGTGCCAGCAGCGGGACAGGGGGCACGCAAGATACGCAGTATTTT. It encodes CASSGTGGTQDTQYF.

The rearrangement uses TRBV19 and TRBJ2-4; a possible D gene is TRBD2 (6 bases). CDR3 size: 15 residues. The V end was cut by 5 bases, the J end by 3 bases, with 14 bases between. Germline lookup yields CDR1 LNHDA and CDR2 SQIVND (reference sequence). CDR3 in amino acids: CASSSGSIGKNIQYF. CDR3 nucleotide sequence: TGTGCCAGTAGTTCCGGGAGCATCGGCAAAAACATTCAGTACTTC.

The J gene is TRBJ1-1, the V gene TRBV29-1, with 7 bases identical to TRBD1. J lost 5 bases, V lost 5 bases, and 11 bases had no gene match. The CDR3 sequence is 14 residues long. Germline V gene lookup returns CDR1 SQVTM and CDR2 ANQGSEA. In DNA, the CDR3 is TGCAGCGTTCTAGGGACAGACGATACTACTGAAGCTTTCTTT. Its protein is CSVLGTDDTTEAFF. Complete variable domain (other parts from reference TRBV29-1 and TRBJ1-1): SAVISQKPSRDICQRGTSLTIQCQVDSQVTMMFWYRQQPGQSLTLIATANQGSEATYESGFVIDKFPISRPNLTFSTLTVSNMSPEDSSIYLCSVLGTDDTTEAFFGQGTRLTVV.

The rearrangement joins TRBV24-1 to TRBJ2-5; TRBD1 matches at 7 bases. The CDR3 covers 16 residues. Germline CDR1 KGHDR, CDR2 SFDVKD. Trimming removed 0 bases from V and 0 bases from J; junction bases left unmatched: 3. CDR3 sequence (DNA): TGTGCCACCAGTGATTTGCTGGGACAGAACCAAGAGACCCAGTACTTC. Translated, it gives CATSDLLGQNQETQYF.

The chain joins TRBV6-1 to TRBJ1-6; D possibly corresponds to TRBD1 (6 bases). The CDR3 is 12 amino acids. Between the trimmed V and J ends, which lost 5 bases and 14 bases, there was a span of 13 bases. Looked up from germline, CDR1 is MNHNS and CDR2 is SASEGT. CDR3 nucleotides: TGTGCCAGCAGTACCCAGGGGAAGGCCCTCCACTTT. Protein product: CASSTQGKALHF.

The chain joins TRBV3-1 (or the pseudogene TRBV3-2) to TRBJ1-2; tentative D call: TRBD1 (5 bases). The CDR3 extends over 15 amino acids. V lost 3 bases, J lost 3 bases, and 14 bases lay in between. In germline, CDR1 is LGHDT, CDR2 YNNKEL (reference sequence). The CDR3 sequence: CASSHQGRRDYGYTF. In DNA, the CDR3 is TGTGCCAGCAGCCACCAGGGAAGACGGGACTATGGCTACACCTTC.

The chain is built from TRBV6-1 and TRBJ1-1; TRBD1 aligns across 9 bases. V lost 2 bases to trimming and J lost 6 bases; unmatched junction nucleotides: 7. CDR1 is MNHNS, CDR2 SASEGT, per germline. There are 15 residues in the CDR3. CDR3 nucleotides: TGTGCCAGCAGTGAATATGGGACAGGGAAGGCTGAAGCTTTCTTT. This gives the protein CASSEYGTGKAEAFF.

The rearrangement joins TRBV11-2 to TRBJ1-2; TRBD1 matches 10 bases. The CDR3 consists of 16 residues. The V gene's germline CDR1 is SGHAT and CDR2 FQNNGV. The V and J ends lost 5 bases and 5 bases, in that order; junction bases with no gene match: 11. DNA of the CDR3: TGTGCCAGCAGCGACAAACTCGGGACAGGGGATTATGGCTACACCTTC. Amino acid sequence: CASSDKLGTGDYGYTF. Full variable domain (remainder filled in from reference TRBV11-2 and TRBJ1-2): EAGVAQSPRYKIIEKRQSVAFWCNPISGHATLYWYQQILGQGPKLLIQFQNNGVVDDSQLPKDRFSAERLKGVDSTLKIQPAKLEDSAVYLCASSDKLGTGDYGYTFGSGTRLTVV.

The rearrangement joins TRBV19 to TRBJ1-6; a possible D gene is TRBD1 (5 bases). Germline V lookup: CDR1 LNHDA, CDR2 SQIVND (reference sequence). This CDR3 spans 15 amino acids. Between the trimmed V and J ends, which lost 8 bases and 0 bases, there was a span of 11 bases. CDR3 nucleotide sequence: TGTGCCAGTTGGGGCCGCAGCTCCTATAATTCACCCCTCCACTTT. Encoded protein: CASWGRSSYNSPLHF.

V is TRBV5-1 and J is TRBJ1-3; 7 bases are shared with TRBD1. V shed 4 bases and J 4 bases; nucleotides not matched to a gene: 8. The CDR3 is 15 amino acids. Per germline, CDR1 SGHRS and CDR2 YFSETQ. In nucleotides, the CDR3 is TGCGCCAGCAGCGAGGGACCGGGACAGGGAAACACCATATATTTT. Translation: CASSEGPGQGNTIYF.

The chain has TRBV24-1 and TRBJ1-3; TRBD1 agrees at 8 bases. The CDR3 is made up of 15 amino acids. Germline V gives CDR1 KGHDR, CDR2 SFDVKD. The V gene end was trimmed by 1 base and the J gene end by 2 bases; junction bases not matched to a gene: 0. In nucleotides, the CDR3 is TGTGCCACCAGTGATTTACAGGGGGCTGGAAACACCATATATTTT. It specifies CATSDLQGAGNTIYF.

The rearrangement joins TRBV19 to TRBJ1-2, with D perhaps TRBD1 (6 bases). Germline CDR1 and CDR2: LNHDA and SQIVND (reference sequence). This CDR3 has 15 residues. Trimming took off 5 bases at V and 6 bases at J, with 19 bases between the two ends. In DNA, the CDR3 is TGTGCCAGTAGTTCACGGACAGCATCTTCGGATGGCTACACCTTC. The encoded protein is CASSSRTASSDGYTF.

This clone was recorded once. The chain employs TRBV19 and TRBJ2-7; 9 bases map to TRBD1. Germline V gene data show CDR1 as LNHDA and CDR2 as SQIVND (reference sequence). The junction had 9 bases not matched to a gene; V was cut back by 7 bases and J by 2 bases. The CDR3 totals 15 residues. Here the CDR3 reads CASTVGQGRTYEQYF. The DNA of the CDR3 is TGTGCCAGTACCGTGGGACAGGGCCGCACCTACGAGCAGTACTTC.

The chain is built from TRBV24-1 and TRBJ2-1; D possibly corresponds to TRBD1 (6 bases). Germline lookup yields CDR1 KGHDR and CDR2 SFDVKD. V was shortened by 3 bases and J by 6 bases, with 17 bases between the two germline ends. CDR3 size: 16 residues. CDR3: CATSDNRAIGPNEQFF. The CDR3 region has the DNA TGTGCCACCAGTGATAACAGGGCGATCGGACCCAATGAGCAGTTCTTC.

V is TRBV5-1 and J is TRBJ2-4; a possible D gene is TRBD1 (7 bases). Germline CDR1 is SGHRS and CDR2 is YFSETQ. V was clipped by 0 bases and J by 6 bases, with 13 bases between them. This CDR3 spans 15 amino acids. CDR3 DNA: TGCGCCAGCAGCTTGGGCGGGACAGACCTAAACATTCAGTACTTC. It is translated as CASSLGGTDLNIQYF.

The chain combines TRBV12-5 with TRBJ1-6, with TRBD1 as a possible D gene (6 bases). CDR1 is LGHNT and CDR2 is FRNRAP in the germline V gene. The CDR3 consists of 14 residues. The V end was cut by 10 bases, the J end by 10 bases, with 20 bases between. This CDR3 reads CATSPQGLGSPLHF. The CDR3 DNA reads as TGTGCTACCTCCCCCCAGGGGCTAGGCTCACCCCTCCACTTT.

The gene calls are TRBV5-6 and TRBJ1-5; no definite D call. V lost 1 base and J lost 5, with 13 bases in between. The CDR3 is 15 residues long. In germline, CDR1 is SGHDT, CDR2 YYEEEE. CDR3 sequence: CASSLYLRDDQPQHF. The CDR3 DNA sequence: TGTGCCAGCAGCTTGTACCTTCGGGATGATCAGCCCCAGCATTTT. The full variable domain, in which reference TRBV5-6 and TRBJ1-5 provide the parts outside the CDR3, is DAGVTQSPTHLIKTRGQQVTLRCSPKSGHDTVSWYQQALGQGPQFIFQYYEEEERQRGNFPDRFSGHQFPNYSSELNVNALLLGDSALYLCASSLYLRDDQPQHFGDGTRLSIL.

The DNA for the CDR3 is TGCGCCAGCAGCCAAGGATGGAGTGATTCACCCCTCCACTTT. As protein: CASSQGWSDSPLHF. V and J are TRBV4-1 and TRBJ1-6; D not resolved. This CDR3 spans 14 amino acids. The germline gives CDR1 MGHRA, CDR2 YSYEKL. V was trimmed by 1 base and J by 8 bases, leaving 9 bases between them.

This sequence joins TRBV11-2 and TRBJ1-2; D is ambiguous. From germline, CDR1 is SGHAT and CDR2 FQNNGV. V lost 5 bases and J lost 8, with 21 bases in between. The CDR3 totals 15 residues. CDR3 amino acids: CASSPGRSDIEGYTF. The CDR3 nucleotides are TGTGCCAGCAGCCCAGGAAGGTCGGATATCGAGGGCTACACCTTC.

J is TRBJ1-1 and V is TRBV6-6, with D unclear. The CDR3 runs 10 residues. The V end was cut by 6 bases, the J end by 5 bases, with 4 bases between. The germline V gene has CDR1 MNHNY and CDR2 SVGAGI (reference sequence). CDR3 sequence: CASRETEAFF. As DNA, the CDR3 is TGTGCCAGCAGAGAGACTGAAGCTTTCTTT.

The chain combines TRBV4-2 with TRBJ1-4; 7 nucleotides line up with TRBD1. The CDR3 is 15 amino acids. Germline trimming cut 0 bases from V and 8 bases from J; bases unmatched to any gene: 6. Germline V gene data show CDR1 as LGHNA and CDR2 as YNFKEQ. The CDR3 reads CASSQDLTGEEKLFF. The CDR3 bases are TGTGCCAGCAGCCAAGATCTTACAGGGGAGGAAAAACTGTTTTTT.

In this sample, this clone turned up once. The genes are TRBV6-5 and TRBJ1-2; D is unclear. The CDR3 consists of 12 residues. Germline assignment: CDR1 MNHEY and CDR2 SVGAGI. V lost 2 bases and J lost 5, with 6 bases in between. CDR3 nucleotide sequence: TGTGCCAGCAGTTACGGGCAGTATGGCTACACCTTC. Its protein is CASSYGQYGYTF.

This rearrangement joins TRBV5-8 to TRBJ1-5, with D hard to call. This CDR3 has 16 residues. Between the trimmed V and J ends, which lost 2 bases and 4 bases, there was a span of 16 bases. Germline lookup yields CDR1 SGHTS and CDR2 YDEGEE. DNA of the CDR3: TGTGCCAGCAGCTTCGGTCCTCCCCAACTTAATCAGCCCCAGCATTTT. Translation gives CASSFGPPQLNQPQHF.